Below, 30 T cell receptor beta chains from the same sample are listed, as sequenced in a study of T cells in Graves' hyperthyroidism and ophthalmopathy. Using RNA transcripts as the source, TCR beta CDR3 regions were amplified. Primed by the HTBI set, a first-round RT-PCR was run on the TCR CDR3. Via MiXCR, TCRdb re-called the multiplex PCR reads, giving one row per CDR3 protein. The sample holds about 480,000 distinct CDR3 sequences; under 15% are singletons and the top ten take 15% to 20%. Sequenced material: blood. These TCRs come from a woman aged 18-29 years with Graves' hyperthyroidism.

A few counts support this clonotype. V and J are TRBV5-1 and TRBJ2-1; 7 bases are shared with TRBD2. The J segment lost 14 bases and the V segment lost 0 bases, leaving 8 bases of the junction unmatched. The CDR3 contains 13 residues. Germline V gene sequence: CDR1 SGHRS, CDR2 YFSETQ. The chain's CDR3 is CASSLVGGRGEFF. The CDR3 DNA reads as TGCGCCAGCAGCTTGGTGGGCGGGAGAGGGGAGTTCTTC.

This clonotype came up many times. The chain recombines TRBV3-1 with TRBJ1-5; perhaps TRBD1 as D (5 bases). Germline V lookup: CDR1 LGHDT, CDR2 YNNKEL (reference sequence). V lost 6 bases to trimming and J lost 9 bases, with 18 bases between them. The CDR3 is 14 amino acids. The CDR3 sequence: CASSQLGATGPQHF. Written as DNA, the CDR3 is TGTGCCAGCAGTCAGCTCGGGGCGACGGGGCCCCAGCATTTT.

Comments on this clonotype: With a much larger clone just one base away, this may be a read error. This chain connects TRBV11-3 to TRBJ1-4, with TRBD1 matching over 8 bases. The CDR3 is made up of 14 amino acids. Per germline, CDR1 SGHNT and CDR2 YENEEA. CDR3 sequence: CASSPGTGGEELFF. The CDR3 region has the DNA TGTGCCAGCAGCCCCGGGACAGGCGGTGAAGAACTGTTTTTT.

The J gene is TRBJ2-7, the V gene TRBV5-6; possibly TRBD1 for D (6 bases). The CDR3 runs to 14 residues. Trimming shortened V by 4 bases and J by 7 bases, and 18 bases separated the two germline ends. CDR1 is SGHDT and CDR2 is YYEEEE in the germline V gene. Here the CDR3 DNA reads TGTGCCAGCAGCCGAGGGGGACCCCTCATAGAGCAGTACTTC. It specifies CASSRGGPLIEQYF.

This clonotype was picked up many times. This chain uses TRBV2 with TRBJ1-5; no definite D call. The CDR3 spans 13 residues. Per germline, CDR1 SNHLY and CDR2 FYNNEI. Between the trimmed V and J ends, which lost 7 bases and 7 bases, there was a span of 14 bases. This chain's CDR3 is CASNGEGGQPQHF. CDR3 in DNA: TGTGCCAGCAATGGTGAGGGTGGGCAGCCCCAGCATTTT.

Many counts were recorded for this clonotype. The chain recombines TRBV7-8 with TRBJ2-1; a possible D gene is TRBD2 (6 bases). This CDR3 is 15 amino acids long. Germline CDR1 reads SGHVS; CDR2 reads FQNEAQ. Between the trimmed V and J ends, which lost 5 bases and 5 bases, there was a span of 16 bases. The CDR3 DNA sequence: TGTGCCAGCAGCGGTAACCGGGACTTAAACAATGAGCAGTTCTTC. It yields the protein CASSGNRDLNNEQFF.

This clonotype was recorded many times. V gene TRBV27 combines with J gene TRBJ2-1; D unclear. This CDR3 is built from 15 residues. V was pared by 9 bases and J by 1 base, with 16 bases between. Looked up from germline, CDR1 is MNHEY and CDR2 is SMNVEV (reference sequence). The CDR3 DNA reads TGTGCCAGTGCGCGGTCTTCCTATTCCTACAATGAGCAGTTCTTC. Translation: CASARSSYSYNEQFF.

The CDR3 DNA reads TGTGCCAGCAGCCTACAACAGGGGAGCTCCTATAATTCACCCCTCCACTTT. Protein sequence: CASSLQQGSSYNSPLHF. The rearrangement joins TRBV7-2 to TRBJ1-6, with 7 bases fitting TRBD1. The CDR3 has 17 amino acids. Germline V gene lookup returns CDR1 SGHTA and CDR2 FQGNSA. Trimming took 5 bases from V and 0 from J; bases not matched to a gene: 7.

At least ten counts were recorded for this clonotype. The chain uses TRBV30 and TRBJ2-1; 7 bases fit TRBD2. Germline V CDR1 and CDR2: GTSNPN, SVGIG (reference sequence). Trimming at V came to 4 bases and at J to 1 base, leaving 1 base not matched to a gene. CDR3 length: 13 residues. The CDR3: CAWIAGSYNEQFF. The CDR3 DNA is TGTGCCTGGATAGCGGGTTCCTACAATGAGCAGTTCTTC.

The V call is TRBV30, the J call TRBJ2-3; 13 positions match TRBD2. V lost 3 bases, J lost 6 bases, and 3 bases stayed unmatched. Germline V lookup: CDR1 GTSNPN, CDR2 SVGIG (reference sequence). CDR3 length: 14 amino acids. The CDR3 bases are TGTGCCTGGAGCGGACTAGCGGGAGTTGATACGCAGTATTTT. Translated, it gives CAWSGLAGVDTQYF.

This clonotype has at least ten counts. CDR3 coding DNA: TGTGCCAGCAGTACCGGGACACCGAAAGAGACCCAGTACTTC. Its protein product is CASSTGTPKETQYF. The J gene is TRBJ2-5, the V gene TRBV6-1; TRBD1 is a possible D gene (6 bases). This CDR3 has 14 residues. Germline V CDR1 and CDR2: MNHNS, SASEGT. Trimming cost V 5 bases and J 3 bases, with 13 bases left between them.

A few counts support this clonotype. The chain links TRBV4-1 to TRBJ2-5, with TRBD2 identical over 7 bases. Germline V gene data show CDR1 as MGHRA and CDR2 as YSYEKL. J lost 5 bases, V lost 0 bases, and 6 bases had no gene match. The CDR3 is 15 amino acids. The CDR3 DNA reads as TGCGCCAGCAGCCAAGATTCGCGGGAGTTGGAGACCCAGTACTTC. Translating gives CASSQDSRELETQYF.

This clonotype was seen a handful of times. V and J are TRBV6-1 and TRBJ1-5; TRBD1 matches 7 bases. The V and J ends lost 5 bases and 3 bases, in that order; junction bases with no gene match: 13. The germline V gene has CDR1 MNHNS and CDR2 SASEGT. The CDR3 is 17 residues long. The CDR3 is CASSWDSSLSVNQPQHF. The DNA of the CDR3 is TGTGCCAGCAGTTGGGACAGTTCTCTTTCCGTCAATCAGCCCCAGCATTTT.

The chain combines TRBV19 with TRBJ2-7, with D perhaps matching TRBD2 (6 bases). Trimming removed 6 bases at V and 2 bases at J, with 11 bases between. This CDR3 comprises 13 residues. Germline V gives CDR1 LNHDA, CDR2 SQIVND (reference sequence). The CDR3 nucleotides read TGTGCCAGTAGGGTTAGCGGCGCCTACGAGCAGTACTTC. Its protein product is CASRVSGAYEQYF.

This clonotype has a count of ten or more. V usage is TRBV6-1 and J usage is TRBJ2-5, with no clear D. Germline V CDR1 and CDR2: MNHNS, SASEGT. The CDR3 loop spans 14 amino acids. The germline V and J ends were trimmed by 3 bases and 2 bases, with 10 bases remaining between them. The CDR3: CASSEVPLQETQYF. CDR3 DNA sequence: TGTGCCAGCAGTGAGGTACCTCTACAAGAGACCCAGTACTTC.

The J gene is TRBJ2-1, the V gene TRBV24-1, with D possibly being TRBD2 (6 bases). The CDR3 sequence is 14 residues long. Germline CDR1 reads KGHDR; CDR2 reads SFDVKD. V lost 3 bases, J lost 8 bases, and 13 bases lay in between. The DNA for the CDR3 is TGTGCCACCAGTGATCGAGCCCGGAGGGATGAGCAGTTCTTC. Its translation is CATSDRARRDEQFF.

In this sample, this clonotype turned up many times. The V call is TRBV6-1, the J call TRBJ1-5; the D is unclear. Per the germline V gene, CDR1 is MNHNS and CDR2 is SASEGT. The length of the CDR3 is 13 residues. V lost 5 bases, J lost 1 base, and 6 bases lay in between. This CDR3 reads CASSTDSNQPQHF. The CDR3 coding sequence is TGTGCCAGCAGTACCGACAGCAATCAGCCCCAGCATTTT.

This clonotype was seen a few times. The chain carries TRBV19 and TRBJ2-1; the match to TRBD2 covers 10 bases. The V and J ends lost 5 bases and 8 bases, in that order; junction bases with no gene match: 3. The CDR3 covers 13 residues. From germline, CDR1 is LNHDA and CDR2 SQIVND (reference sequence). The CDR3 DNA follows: TGTGCCAGTAGTGGGACTAGCGCGGATGAGCAGTTCTTC. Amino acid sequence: CASSGTSADEQFF.

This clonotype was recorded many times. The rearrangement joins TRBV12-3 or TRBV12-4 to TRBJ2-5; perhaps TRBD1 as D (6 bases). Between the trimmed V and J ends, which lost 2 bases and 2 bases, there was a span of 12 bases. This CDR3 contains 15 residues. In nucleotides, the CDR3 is TGTGCCAGCAGTTTATTTCGCCAGGGGCAAGAGACCCAGTACTTC. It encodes CASSLFRQGQETQYF.

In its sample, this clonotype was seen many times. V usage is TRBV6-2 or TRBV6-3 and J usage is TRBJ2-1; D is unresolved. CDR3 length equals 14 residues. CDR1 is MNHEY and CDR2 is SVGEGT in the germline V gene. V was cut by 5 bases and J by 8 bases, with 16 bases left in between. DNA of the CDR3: TGTGCCAGCAGTCCCCGAATTGGTGGAGATGAGCAGTTCTTC. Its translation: CASSPRIGGDEQFF.

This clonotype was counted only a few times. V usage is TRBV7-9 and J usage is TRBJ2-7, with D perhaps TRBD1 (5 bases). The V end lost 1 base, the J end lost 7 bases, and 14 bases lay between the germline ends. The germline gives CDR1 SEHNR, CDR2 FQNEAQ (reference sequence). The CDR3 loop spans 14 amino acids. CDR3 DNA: TGTGCCAGCAGCTTAGGAACAGGTGGACGGGAGCAGTACGTC. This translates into CASSLGTGGREQYV.

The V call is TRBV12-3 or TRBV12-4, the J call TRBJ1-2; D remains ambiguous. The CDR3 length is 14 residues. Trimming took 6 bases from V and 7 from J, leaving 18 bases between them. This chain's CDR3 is CASRERGLLTGYTF. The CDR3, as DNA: TGTGCCAGCAGGGAACGCGGCTTATTAACTGGCTACACCTTC.

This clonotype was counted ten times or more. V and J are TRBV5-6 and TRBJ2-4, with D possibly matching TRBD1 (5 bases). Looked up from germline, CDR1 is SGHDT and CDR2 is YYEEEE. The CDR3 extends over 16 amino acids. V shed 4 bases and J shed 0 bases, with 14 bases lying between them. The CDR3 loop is CASSKDTTLAKNIQYF. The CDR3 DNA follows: TGTGCCAGCAGCAAGGACACAACCCTAGCCAAAAACATTCAGTACTTC.

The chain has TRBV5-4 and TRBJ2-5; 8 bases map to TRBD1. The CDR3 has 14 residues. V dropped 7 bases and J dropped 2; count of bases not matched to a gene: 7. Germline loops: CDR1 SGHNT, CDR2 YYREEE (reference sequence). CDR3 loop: CASLDRGGQETQYF. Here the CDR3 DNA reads TGTGCCAGCCTCGACAGGGGAGGACAAGAGACCCAGTACTTC.

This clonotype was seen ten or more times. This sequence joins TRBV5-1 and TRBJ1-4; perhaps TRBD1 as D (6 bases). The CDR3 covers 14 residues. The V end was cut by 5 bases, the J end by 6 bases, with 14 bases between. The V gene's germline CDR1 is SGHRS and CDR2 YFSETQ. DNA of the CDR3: TGCGCCAGCAGTTCGAGGGGGGCTGATGAAAAACTGTTTTTT. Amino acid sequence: CASSSRGADEKLFF. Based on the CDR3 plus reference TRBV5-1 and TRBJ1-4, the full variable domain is KAGVTQTPRYLIKTRGQQVTLSCSPISGHRSVSWYQQTPGQGLQFLFEYFSETQRNKGNFPGRFSGRQFSNSRSEMNVSTLELGDSALYLCASSSRGADEKLFFGSGTQLSVL.

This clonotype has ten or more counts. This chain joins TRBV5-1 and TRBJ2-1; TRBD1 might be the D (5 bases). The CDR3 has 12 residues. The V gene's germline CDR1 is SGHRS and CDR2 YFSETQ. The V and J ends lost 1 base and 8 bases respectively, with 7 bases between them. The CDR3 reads CASSLLGDEQFF. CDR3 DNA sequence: TGCGCCAGCAGCTTGCTAGGGGATGAGCAGTTCTTC.

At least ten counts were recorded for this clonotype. CDR3 sequence reads: CAIAGQGDHYEQYF. Here the CDR3 DNA reads TGTGCCATCGCGGGACAGGGGGACCACTACGAGCAGTACTTC. The V and J genes are TRBV10-3 and TRBJ2-7, with 11 bases that match TRBD1. This CDR3 is 14 amino acids long. Germline lookup yields CDR1 ENHRY and CDR2 SYGVKD. Germline trimming cut 8 bases from V and 3 bases from J; bases unmatched to any gene: 6.

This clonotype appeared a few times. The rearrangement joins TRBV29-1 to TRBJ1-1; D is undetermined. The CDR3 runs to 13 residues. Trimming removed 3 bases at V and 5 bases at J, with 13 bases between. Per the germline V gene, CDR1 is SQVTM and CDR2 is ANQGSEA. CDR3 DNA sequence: TGCAGCGTTGACTGGGCATTAGGGACTGAAGCTTTCTTT. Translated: CSVDWALGTEAFF.

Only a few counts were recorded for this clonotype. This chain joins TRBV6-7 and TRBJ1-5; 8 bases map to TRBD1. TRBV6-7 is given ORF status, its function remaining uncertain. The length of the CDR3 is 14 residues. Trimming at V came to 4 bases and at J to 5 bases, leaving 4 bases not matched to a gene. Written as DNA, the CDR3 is TGTGCCAGCAGTTGGGAACAGGGGGATCAGCCCCAGCATTTT. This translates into CASSWEQGDQPQHF.

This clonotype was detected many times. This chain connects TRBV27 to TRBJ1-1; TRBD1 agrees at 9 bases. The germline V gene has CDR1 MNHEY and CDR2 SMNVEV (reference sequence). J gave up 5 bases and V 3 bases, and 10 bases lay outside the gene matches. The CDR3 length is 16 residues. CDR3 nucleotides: TGTGCCAGCAGTTTGTTACAGGGGGCCGGTGGAACTGAAGCTTTCTTT. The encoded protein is CASSLLQGAGGTEAFF.